Listed here are 10 T cell receptor beta chains from one sample, sequenced in a study of T cell changes during pregnancy in multiple sclerosis. The protocol was immunoSEQ multiplex PCR, while the TCRdb copy is restricted to in-frame clones and leaves out a portion. The sample has approximately 46,000 clones, roughly nine tenths seen once. Specimen: CD4+ T cells from peripheral blood mononuclear cells, collected after pregnancy. The source of these receptors is a female donor with multiple sclerosis, enrolled in a pregnancy study.

The chain links TRBV5-1 to TRBJ2-7; TRBD2 aligns across 14 bases. In germline, CDR1 is SGHRS, CDR2 YFSETQ. CDR3 size: 21 residues. The V and J ends lost 4 bases and 4 bases, in that order; junction bases with no gene match: 22. CDR3 amino acids: CASSPEKVGPGLAGARYEQYF. The CDR3 bases are TGCGCCAGCAGCCCCGAAAAGGTGGGCCCGGGACTAGCGGGAGCTCGATACGAGCAGTACTTC. Using reference TRBV5-1 and TRBJ2-7 for the parts outside the CDR3, the full variable domain is KAGVTQTPRYLIKTRGQQVTLSCSPISGHRSVSWYQQTPGQGLQFLFEYFSETQRNKGNFPGRFSGRQFSNSRSEMNVSTLELGDSALYLCASSPEKVGPGLAGARYEQYFGPGTRLTVT.

This chain links TRBV14 with TRBJ2-1, with 10 positions matching TRBD2. CDR1 is SGHDN and CDR2 is FVKESK in the germline V gene. The CDR3 totals 17 residues. V lost 7 bases to trimming and J lost 7 bases; unmatched junction nucleotides: 16. The CDR3 DNA reads as TGTGCCAGCAAACCGACAGGCGACAAGCGGGAGGGGAATGAGCAGTTCTTC. Translating gives CASKPTGDKREGNEQFF.

J is TRBJ2-2 and V is TRBV27, with TRBD2 matching 14 bases. Germline trimming cut 6 bases from V and 7 bases from J; bases unmatched to any gene: 4. Germline assignment: CDR1 MNHEY and CDR2 SMNVEV (reference sequence). The CDR3 covers 15 residues. This CDR3 is CASRTSGRVGGELFF. The CDR3 nucleotides read TGTGCCAGCAGGACTAGCGGGAGGGTGGGCGGGGAGCTGTTTTTT.

The rearrangement joins TRBV7-9 to TRBJ2-3; tentative D call: TRBD2 (5 bases). Trimming took off 1 base at V and 3 bases at J, with 11 bases between the two ends. The CDR3 runs 15 residues. Germline V gene lookup returns CDR1 SEHNR and CDR2 FQNEAQ (reference sequence). The CDR3 loop is CASSLGGKRTDTQYF. CDR3 sequence (DNA): TGTGCCAGCAGCTTAGGAGGGAAAAGGACAGATACGCAGTATTTT.

The DNA of the CDR3 is TGTGCCAGCAGTGGGCGGGGGGGCACTGAAGCTTTCTTT. The encoded protein is CASSGRGGTEAFF. The chain joins TRBV4-2 to TRBJ1-1, with D tentatively TRBD1 (5 bases). The germline V gene encodes CDR1 LGHNA and CDR2 YNFKEQ. V was clipped by 6 bases and J by 4 bases, with 12 bases between them. The CDR3 is 13 amino acids.

The chain is built from TRBV11-2 and TRBJ2-3; a possible D gene is TRBD2 (6 bases). From germline, CDR1 is SGHAT and CDR2 FQNNGV. Trimming removed 1 base from V and 5 bases from J, with 16 bases in between. The CDR3 consists of 16 residues. The chain's CDR3 is CASSLVAGRFKDTQYF. CDR3 DNA: TGTGCCAGCAGCTTAGTCGCGGGGAGGTTCAAAGATACGCAGTATTTT.

The chain uses TRBV28 and TRBJ2-3; D remains ambiguous. This CDR3 is 14 amino acids long. Trimming stripped 7 bases from V and 9 bases from J, with 20 bases between. The germline V gene has CDR1 MDHEN and CDR2 SYDVKM. The CDR3 DNA sequence: TGTGCCAGCATTAGAGGTCTATCGGGTCGAACGCAGTATTTT. This translates into CASIRGLSGRTQYF. Together with reference TRBV28 and TRBJ2-3, the CDR3 gives the full variable domain: DVKVTQSSRYLVKRTGEKVFLECVQDMDHENMFWYRQDPGLGLRLIYFSYDVKMKEKGDIPEGYSVSREKKERFSLILESASTNQTSMYLCASIRGLSGRTQYFGPGTRLTVL.

The J gene is TRBJ2-3, the V gene TRBV9; TRBD2 might be the D (5 bases). There are 13 residues in the CDR3. V was shortened by 5 bases and J by 4 bases, with 11 bases between the two germline ends. Germline V gene data show CDR1 as SGDLS and CDR2 as YYNGEE. Written as DNA, the CDR3 is TGTGCCAGCAGGTTTGGGAGCGCAGATACGCAGTATTTT. Protein: CASRFGSADTQYF.

This clone was picked up a small number of times. This sequence joins TRBV19 and TRBJ1-3; 8 positions match TRBD1. The CDR3 is 14 amino acids. The V gene's germline CDR1 is LNHDA and CDR2 SQIVND (reference sequence). V dropped 5 bases and J dropped 7; count of bases not matched to a gene: 7. The CDR3 region is CASSAGQVRNTIYF. CDR3 bases: TGTGCCAGTAGTGCGGGACAGGTCCGGAACACCATATATTTT.

J is TRBJ2-3 and V is TRBV4-3, with 10 bases lining up with TRBD1. J was trimmed by 7 bases and V by 1 base; bases with no gene match: 11. This CDR3 contains 17 residues. Germline V gene lookup returns CDR1 LGHNA and CDR2 YSLEER. DNA of the CDR3: TGCGCCAGCAGCCAAGTCGGGAGGGGACAGGGGCGGAATACGCAGTATTTT. The encoded protein is CASSQVGRGQGRNTQYF.